One and the same sample provided the 15 T cell receptor beta chains below, sequenced in a study of CXCR3-negative and CXCR3-positive naive CD8 T cells. Overall study findings and caveats: TRB CDR3 hydrophobicity was greater in CXCR3-positive naive cells than in CXCR3-negative naive cells.

UMI-labeled 5' RACE yielded the TRB cDNA libraries. TCRdb reprocessed the 5' RACE reads and keeps a single row for each CDR3 protein, giving no DNA. In total, the table holds several thousand distinct CDR3 sequences. These TCRs are of unknown antigen specificity. Input material: naive CXCR3+ CD8+ T cells from blood. Subset noted: CD45RO-CCR7+CD27+CD95- naive CD8+ T cells expressing CXCR3 (TNR3+). The source of these receptors is a human donor in good health. Some clones in this sample may be carry-over from other donors' samples.

The J gene is TRBJ1-2, the V gene TRBV29-1; no DNA is available, so the TRBD1 call from TCRdb remains unchecked. Germline V gene sequence: CDR1 SQVTM, CDR2 ANQGSEA. This CDR3 spans 15 amino acids. CDR3 amino acids: CSVYGTQEGKYGYTF.

V gene TRBV7-9 combines with J gene TRBJ2-2; TCRdb picks TRBD2, but there is no DNA to check that call. The CDR3 spans 15 residues. Per the germline V gene, CDR1 is SEHNR and CDR2 is FQNEAQ (reference sequence). CDR3 loop: CASSLSSSGAGELFF.

The J gene is TRBJ2-3, the V gene TRBV3-1; TCRdb gives TRBD2 as the D gene, but with no DNA this cannot be confirmed. Germline V gene lookup returns CDR1 LGHDT and CDR2 YNNKEL (reference sequence). The CDR3 has 16 amino acids. The CDR3 is CASSRLPGLSTDTQYF.

This clonotype is deemed medium-sized by its frequency. The V and J genes are TRBV29-1 and TRBJ1-1. The germline V gene encodes CDR1 SQVTM and CDR2 ANQGSEA. CDR3 size: 13 residues. CDR3 sequence: CSVERHSPTEAFF.

Considering frequency, this clonotype is medium-sized. V gene TRBV29-1 combines with J gene TRBJ1-2. Per the germline V gene, CDR1 is SQVTM and CDR2 is ANQGSEA. This CDR3 spans 11 amino acids. CDR3 loop: CSVAVGNGYTF.

The chain combines TRBV5-1 with TRBJ2-5; TCRdb selects TRBD1, and the lack of DNA leaves this call unchecked. Germline V gene data show CDR1 as SGHRS and CDR2 as YFSETQ. This CDR3 is 13 amino acids long. The CDR3 loop is CASSPTGGKTQYF. Variable domain in full (rest from reference TRBV5-1 and TRBJ2-5): KAGVTQTPRYLIKTRGQQVTLSCSPISGHRSVSWYQQTPGQGLQFLFEYFSETQRNKGNFPGRFSGRQFSNSRSEMNVSTLELGDSALYLCASSPTGGKTQYFGPGTRLLVL.

The chain joins TRBV14 to TRBJ2-2. The CDR3 has 16 amino acids. CDR1 SGHDN and CDR2 FVKESK come from the germline V gene. CDR3 sequence reads: CASSQGLSGSTGELFF.

This clonotype is labeled medium-sized (0.01 to 0.1%) based on frequency. The genes are TRBV29-1 and TRBJ2-7. The CDR3 covers 13 residues. Germline V gene sequence: CDR1 SQVTM, CDR2 ANQGSEA. The CDR3 here is CSVETDNPYEQYF.

This rearrangement joins TRBV6-5 to TRBJ1-1; TCRdb proposes TRBD1, but this gene call is untestable without DNA. This CDR3 comprises 19 residues. The germline V gene encodes CDR1 MNHEY and CDR2 SVGAGI. CDR3 amino acids: CASRSSSGTVDIGGTEAFF.

This sequence joins TRBV25-1 and TRBJ2-7. Germline CDR1 MGHDK, CDR2 SYGVNS. The CDR3 loop spans 11 amino acids. The CDR3 is CASSERDEQYF.

In terms of frequency, this clonotype is medium-sized. The V call is TRBV29-1, the J call TRBJ1-1; the TCRdb call, TRBD1, lacks DNA for checking. This CDR3 has 14 residues. The germline CDR1 and CDR2 sequences are SQVTM and ANQGSEA. The CDR3 reads CSVAGTGMNTEAFF. Full variable domain (outside the CDR3, taken from reference TRBV29-1 and TRBJ1-1): SAVISQKPSRDICQRGTSLTIQCQVDSQVTMMFWYRQQPGQSLTLIATANQGSEATYESGFVIDKFPISRPNLTFSTLTVSNMSPEDSSIYLCSVAGTGMNTEAFFGQGTRLTVV.

The CDR3 loop is CASAPDRVTRYGYTF. This chain connects TRBV7-9 to TRBJ1-2; TCRdb names TRBD1, which stays unverified in the absence of DNA. CDR1 and CDR2 (germline): SEHNR, FQNEAQ (reference sequence). The CDR3 runs to 15 residues.

The gene calls are TRBV29-1 and TRBJ1-1. The CDR3 consists of 14 residues. The germline V gene has CDR1 SQVTM and CDR2 ANQGSEA. Here the CDR3 reads CSVEDSSPSTEAFF.

The chain uses TRBV4-3 and TRBJ2-3. CDR1 LGHNA and CDR2 YSLEER come from the germline V gene. The CDR3 contains 12 residues. CDR3 loop: CASSHLSDTQYF.

V gene TRBV7-9 combines with J gene TRBJ2-5; TCRdb returns TRBD2, unconfirmable since there is no DNA. The CDR3 consists of 15 residues. Germline V CDR1 and CDR2: SEHNR, FQNEAQ (reference sequence). CDR3 sequence: CASSAGTLSLGTQYF.